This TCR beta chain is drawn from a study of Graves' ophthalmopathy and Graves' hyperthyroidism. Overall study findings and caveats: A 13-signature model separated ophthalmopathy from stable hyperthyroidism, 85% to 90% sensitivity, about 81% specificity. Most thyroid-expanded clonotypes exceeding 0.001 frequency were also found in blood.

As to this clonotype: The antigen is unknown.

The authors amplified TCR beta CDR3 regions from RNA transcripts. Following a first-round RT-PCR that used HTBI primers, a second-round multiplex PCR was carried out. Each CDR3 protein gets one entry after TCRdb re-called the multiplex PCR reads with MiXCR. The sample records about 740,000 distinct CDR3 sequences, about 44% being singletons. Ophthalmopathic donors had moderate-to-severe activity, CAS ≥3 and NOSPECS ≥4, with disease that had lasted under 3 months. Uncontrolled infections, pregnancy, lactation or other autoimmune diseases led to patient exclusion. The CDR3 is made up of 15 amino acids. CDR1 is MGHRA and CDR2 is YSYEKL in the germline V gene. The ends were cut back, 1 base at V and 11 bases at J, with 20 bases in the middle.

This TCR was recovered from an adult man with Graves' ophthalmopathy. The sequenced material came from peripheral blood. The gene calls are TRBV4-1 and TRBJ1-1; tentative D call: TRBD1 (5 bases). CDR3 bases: TGCGCCAGCAGCCAAGGTGGGGCAGGGTGGGGTCCGGCTTTCTTT. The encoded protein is CASSQGGAGWGPAFF.